A single sample gave rise to the 10 T cell receptor beta chains below, sequenced in a study of cytomegalovirus exposure and HLA in healthy donors. PCR involved 60 Vbeta and 13 Jbeta primers. TCRdb keeps only in-frame clones here, not all; method: immunoSEQ multiplex PCR. The sample lists about 160,000 clones; roughly 77% were seen once. Sequenced: PBMCs. The receptor source for this set is a young man in good health and CMV-seropositive.

This chain links TRBV7-2 with TRBJ2-5; 10 positions agree with TRBD1. In germline, CDR1 is SGHTA, CDR2 FQGNSA. This CDR3 is 15 amino acids long. Trimming removed 5 bases from V and 2 bases from J; junction bases left unmatched: 5. CDR3 loop: CASSQRQGAQETQYF. In DNA, the CDR3 is TGTGCCAGCAGCCAAAGACAGGGGGCACAAGAGACCCAGTACTTC.

V and J are TRBV30 and TRBJ2-5; D not certain. Between the trimmed V and J ends, which lost 0 bases and 0 bases, there was a span of 11 bases. The CDR3 is 15 amino acids. Germline values: CDR1 GTSNPN, CDR2 SVGIG (reference sequence). CDR3 DNA: TGTGCCTGGAGTGTCTCCTTCGGGTACCAAGAGACCCAGTACTTC. Its protein is CAWSVSFGYQETQYF.

This rearrangement joins TRBV5-6 to TRBJ2-1; weak D call: TRBD1 (5 bases). The V gene lost 3 bases and the J gene lost 4 bases, with 14 bases spanning the gap. There are 15 residues in the CDR3. In germline, CDR1 is SGHDT, CDR2 YYEEEE. The DNA of the CDR3 is TGTGCCAGCAGCTCGAGGACACGGCCGTACAATGAGCAGTTCTTC. Translated, it gives CASSSRTRPYNEQFF.

The chain links TRBV9 to TRBJ2-7; possible D gene TRBD1, 5 bases. The CDR3 totals 15 residues. Germline V gives CDR1 SGDLS, CDR2 YYNGEE. Trimming cost V 0 bases and J 0 bases, with 10 bases left between them. CDR3 amino acids: CASSVGSGHSYEQYF. The CDR3, as DNA: TGTGCCAGCAGCGTAGGTTCTGGACACTCCTACGAGCAGTACTTC.

The chain has TRBV6-1 and TRBJ2-7; 9 positions agree with TRBD2. With V trimmed by 6 bases and J by 5 bases, 8 bases remained unmatched. The CDR3 is 14 amino acids. Germline V gene lookup returns CDR1 MNHNS and CDR2 SASEGT. The CDR3 loop reads CASRPGLARDEQYF. The CDR3, as DNA: TGTGCCAGCAGGCCGGGACTAGCCCGGGACGAGCAGTACTTC.

The chain joins TRBV11-3 to TRBJ2-3, with 8 bases aligning to TRBD2. The trim removed 5 bases at V and 3 bases at J, leaving 16 bases unmatched. Germline-derived CDR1 and CDR2 are SGHNT and YENEEA. The CDR3 is 18 residues long. DNA for the CDR3: TGTGCCAGCAGCCTTAAGCGTTCCGGGACTAGTCTGACAGATACGCAGTATTTT. Protein: CASSLKRSGTSLTDTQYF.

The J gene is TRBJ1-3, the V gene TRBV5-1, with 7 bases matching TRBD1. The germline V gene encodes CDR1 SGHRS and CDR2 YFSETQ. Unmatched junction bases numbered 6, after V lost 4 bases and J lost 8 bases. The CDR3 covers 13 residues. The CDR3 loop is CASSPNRGHTIYF. The CDR3, as DNA: TGCGCCAGCAGCCCCAACAGGGGACACACCATATATTTT.

This clone was observed a few times. The gene calls are TRBV28 and TRBJ1-2, with D perhaps TRBD1 (6 bases). The germline CDR1 and CDR2 sequences are MDHEN and SYDVKM. Trimming took off 6 bases at V and 4 bases at J, with 18 bases between the two ends. This CDR3 contains 15 residues. Here the CDR3 DNA reads TGTGCCAGCAGATCCTACCAAACAGGGTTCTATGGCTACACCTTC. Its protein product is CASRSYQTGFYGYTF.

The chain couples TRBV4-1 to TRBJ2-7, with 12 bases fitting TRBD2. The germline V gene encodes CDR1 MGHRA and CDR2 YSYEKL. The length of the CDR3 is 18 residues. V shed 0 bases, J shed 7 bases, and the junction held 13 bases outside the gene matches. In DNA, the CDR3 is TGCGCCAGCAGCCAAGATTTACTAGCGGGGGGCCCGCCGTGGGAGCAGTACTTC. It specifies CASSQDLLAGGPPWEQYF.

The J gene is TRBJ2-3, the V gene TRBV10-3; 8 positions agree with TRBD1. With V trimmed by 10 bases and J by 6 bases, 9 bases remained unmatched. This CDR3 is built from 13 residues. Germline-derived CDR1 and CDR2 are ENHRY and SYGVKD. The CDR3 sequence is CATTTGERDTQYF. As DNA, the CDR3 is TGTGCCACGACGACAGGGGAGAGGGATACGCAGTATTTT.